The 17 T cell receptor beta chains below all came from one sample that was sequenced in a study of blood T cell repertoires in COVID-19. Clones were read by immunoSEQ multiplex PCR, and TCRdb kept only the in-frame ones, dropping some. The sample lists around 63,000 clones; roughly three quarters were seen once. Sequencing was done on a sample of peripheral blood. The receptors shown here come from a woman in her seventies with acute or convalescent COVID-19.

This sequence joins TRBV5-8 and TRBJ2-1; 9 bases are a match to TRBD2. Germline loops: CDR1 SGHTS, CDR2 YDEGEE. The J segment lost 7 bases and the V segment lost 0 bases, leaving 8 bases of the junction unmatched. This CDR3 is built from 16 residues. The CDR3 loop reads CASSLAVAGVGNEQFF. The CDR3 DNA is TGTGCCAGCAGCTTGGCCGTAGCGGGGGTTGGAAATGAGCAGTTCTTC.

J is TRBJ2-5 and V is TRBV11-1; TRBD2 might be the D (5 bases). The germline V gene has CDR1 SGHAT and CDR2 FQDESV (reference sequence). V was shortened by 4 bases and J by 5 bases, with 5 bases between the two germline ends. The CDR3 loop spans 11 amino acids. The CDR3 nucleotides read TGTGCCAGCAGCTCGGGGGAGACCCAGTACTTC. Translated: CASSSGETQYF.

The gene calls are TRBV6-5 and TRBJ1-1, with TRBD1 as a possible D gene (5 bases). Trimming cost V 2 bases and J 2 bases, with 9 bases left between them. The CDR3 loop spans 14 amino acids. Germline V gives CDR1 MNHEY, CDR2 SVGAGI. The CDR3 coding sequence is TGTGCCAGCAGTTACGCCCAGGGTAACACTGAAGCTTTCTTT. Translated, it gives CASSYAQGNTEAFF.

This chain joins TRBV10-3 and TRBJ2-1, with no clear D. Trimming stripped 2 bases from V and 8 bases from J, with 4 bases between. Looked up from germline, CDR1 is ENHRY and CDR2 is SYGVKD. The CDR3 contains 11 residues. The CDR3: CAISELDEQFF. CDR3 DNA: TGTGCCATCAGTGAGCTAGATGAGCAGTTCTTC.

V usage is TRBV2 and J usage is TRBJ2-2; 9 bases line up with TRBD2. CDR3 length equals 16 residues. Germline-derived CDR1 and CDR2 are SNHLY and FYNNEI. Unmatched junction bases numbered 7, after V lost 4 bases and J lost 4 bases. Written as DNA, the CDR3 is TGTGCCAGCAGTGTTACGAGCGGGGGGCTCACCGGGGAGCTGTTTTTT. The encoded protein is CASSVTSGGLTGELFF.

CDR3 residues: CASNPAGGTGELFF. CDR3 bases: TGTGCCAGCAATCCCGCCGGGGGGACCGGGGAGCTGTTTTTT. The chain is built from TRBV25-1 and TRBJ2-2, with 7 positions matching TRBD2. CDR3 size: 14 residues. Germline trimming cut 7 bases from V and 5 bases from J; bases unmatched to any gene: 7. Germline V gene data show CDR1 as MGHDK and CDR2 as SYGVNS.

The rearrangement links TRBV5-1 to TRBJ2-5; no firm D call. V was clipped by 0 bases and J by 5 bases, with 5 bases between them. Germline V gives CDR1 SGHRS, CDR2 YFSETQ. This CDR3 contains 12 residues. CDR3 DNA sequence: TGCGCCAGCAGCTTGGAGCATGAGACCCAGTACTTC. Encoded protein: CASSLEHETQYF.

V is TRBV3-1 (or the pseudogene TRBV3-2) and J is TRBJ2-7; 8 bases align to TRBD1. Germline V gene lookup returns CDR1 LGHDT and CDR2 YNNKEL (reference sequence). The CDR3 runs 15 residues. Trimming took 4 bases from V and 9 from J; bases not matched to a gene: 14. CDR3 in DNA: TGTGCCAGCAGCCGATTCGGACAGGGAGGTGGTGGGCAGTACTTC. Protein product: CASSRFGQGGGGQYF.

The V and J genes are TRBV19 and TRBJ1-2; weak D call: TRBD1 (5 bases). The V and J ends lost 7 bases and 8 bases respectively, with 20 bases between them. Germline loops: CDR1 LNHDA, CDR2 SQIVND (reference sequence). There are 14 residues in the CDR3. The CDR3 nucleotides are TGTGCCAGTACCCAGGGCGGAGGGGCTCTAGGCTACACCTTC. This gives the protein CASTQGGGALGYTF. The full variable domain, its missing parts supplied by reference TRBV19 and TRBJ1-2, is DGGITQSPKYLFRKEGQNVTLSCEQNLNHDAMYWYRQDPGQGLRLIYYSQIVNDFQKGDIAEGYSVSREKKESFPLTVTSAQKNPTAFYLCASTQGGGALGYTFGSGTRLTVV.

This clone was observed once. The J gene is TRBJ2-3, the V gene TRBV11-1, with D perhaps TRBD2 (5 bases). With 3 bases removed from V and 6 bases from J, the gap between germline ends came to 13 bases. The CDR3 consists of 14 residues. Germline V lookup: CDR1 SGHAT, CDR2 FQDESV (reference sequence). CDR3 amino acids: CASSFGLTADTQYF. The DNA of the CDR3 is TGTGCCAGCAGCTTTGGACTCACGGCCGATACGCAGTATTTT.

The chain recombines TRBV11-3 with TRBJ1-1, with D possibly being TRBD1 (6 bases). The CDR3 is made up of 15 amino acids. From germline, CDR1 is SGHNT and CDR2 YENEEA. Trimming took 7 bases from V and 6 from J, leaving 21 bases between them. The CDR3 DNA reads as TGTGCCAGCAACTCCAGGGGACAAGGGCCCTCTGAAGCTTTCTTT. Translating gives CASNSRGQGPSEAFF.

The chain links TRBV27 to TRBJ1-3, with D uncertain. This CDR3 has 13 residues. V was pared by 6 bases and J by 4 bases, with 10 bases between. CDR1 MNHEY and CDR2 SMNVEV come from the germline V gene (reference sequence). In DNA form, the CDR3 reads TGTGCCAGCAGGGATACGGGGGGAAACACCATATATTTT. This translates into CASRDTGGNTIYF.

The rearrangement links TRBV19 to TRBJ1-2, with D tentatively TRBD1 (6 bases). The CDR3 loop spans 11 amino acids. Per the germline V gene, CDR1 is LNHDA and CDR2 is SQIVND (reference sequence). V dropped 11 bases and J dropped 7 bases, with 14 bases sitting between them. CDR3 amino acids: CASAGGLGYTF. The CDR3 DNA follows: TGTGCCTCAGCGGGGGGCCTTGGCTACACCTTC.

This rearrangement joins TRBV2 to TRBJ1-4, with TRBD1 as a possible D gene (6 bases). Germline V gene lookup returns CDR1 SNHLY and CDR2 FYNNEI. The CDR3 consists of 13 residues. V was trimmed by 5 bases and J by 7 bases, leaving 11 bases between them. The CDR3 sequence: CASSRQEVEKLFF. The CDR3 coding sequence is TGTGCCAGCAGTAGACAGGAGGTTGAAAAACTGTTTTTT.

This clone occurred a few times. The rearrangement joins TRBV29-1 to TRBJ2-5, with 7 bases fitting TRBD1. The V and J ends lost 7 bases and 2 bases, in that order; junction bases with no gene match: 4. Per germline, CDR1 SQVTM and CDR2 ANQGSEA. The CDR3 is 12 residues long. In DNA, the CDR3 is TGCAGCGGATTGACAGGGCAAGAGACCCAGTACTTC. Translated, it gives CSGLTGQETQYF. The whole variable domain, remainder taken from reference TRBV29-1 and TRBJ2-5, is SAVISQKPSRDICQRGTSLTIQCQVDSQVTMMFWYRQQPGQSLTLIATANQGSEATYESGFVIDKFPISRPNLTFSTLTVSNMSPEDSSIYLCSGLTGQETQYFGPGTRLLVL.

The CDR3 nucleotides read TGTGCCAGCTCACCGGACGGACAGGGTGTAGGTGGCTACACCTTC. The encoded protein is CASSPDGQGVGGYTF. The gene calls are TRBV18 and TRBJ1-2, with 8 bases identical to TRBD1. This CDR3 has 15 amino acids. Germline V gene lookup returns CDR1 KGHSH and CDR2 LQKENI. The ends lost 3 bases at V and 7 bases at J; junction bases unmatched: 10.

J is TRBJ2-2 and V is TRBV4-3; D is unresolved. Trimming took off 1 base at V and 6 bases at J, with 9 bases between the two ends. CDR1 is LGHNA, CDR2 YSLEER, per germline. The CDR3 consists of 14 residues. CDR3 protein: CASSQVGQAGELFF. The CDR3 DNA reads as TGCGCCAGCAGCCAAGTTGGGCAGGCCGGGGAGCTGTTTTTT.